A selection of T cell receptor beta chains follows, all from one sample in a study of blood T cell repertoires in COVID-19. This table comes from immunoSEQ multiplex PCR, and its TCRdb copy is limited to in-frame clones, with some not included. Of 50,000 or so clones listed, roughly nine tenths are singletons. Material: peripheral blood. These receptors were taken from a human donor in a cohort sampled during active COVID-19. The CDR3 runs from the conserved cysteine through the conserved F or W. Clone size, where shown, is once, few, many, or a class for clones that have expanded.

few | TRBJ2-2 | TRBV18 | CASSLSSGSNTGELFF
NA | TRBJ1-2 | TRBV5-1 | CASSPGTGSNYGYTF
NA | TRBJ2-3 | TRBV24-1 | CATSDYSGCPVHWDTQYF
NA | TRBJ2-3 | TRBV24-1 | CATSDPGQGRQGADTQYF
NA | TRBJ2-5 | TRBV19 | CASSIDAGRKETQYF
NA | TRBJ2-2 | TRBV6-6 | CASLGQTETGELFF
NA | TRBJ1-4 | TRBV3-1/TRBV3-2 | CASSPVVGSTIEKLFF
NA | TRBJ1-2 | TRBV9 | CASSVDSLNYGYTF
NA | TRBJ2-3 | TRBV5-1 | CASSPLAGSTDTQYF
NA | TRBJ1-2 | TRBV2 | CASSGQGLGYGYTF
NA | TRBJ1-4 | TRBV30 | CASHSTNEKLFF
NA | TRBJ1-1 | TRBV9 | CASSPPAAGQTGNTEAFF
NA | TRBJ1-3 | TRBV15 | CATSRDITGTGNTIYF
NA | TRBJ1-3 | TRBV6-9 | CASSYGDRGQDTIYF
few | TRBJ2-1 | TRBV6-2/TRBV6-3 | CASSYSPLAGIYNEQFF
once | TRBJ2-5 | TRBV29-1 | CSVEGGSGPQETQYF
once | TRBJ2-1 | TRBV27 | CASRNRRLAGGVYNEQFF
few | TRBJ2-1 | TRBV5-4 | CASSLARGEQFF
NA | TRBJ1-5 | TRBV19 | CASSDRLAQPQHF
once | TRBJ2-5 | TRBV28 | CASTKGNSETQYF
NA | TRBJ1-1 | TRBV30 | CAWRGGLNTEAFF
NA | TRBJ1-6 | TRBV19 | CASSTSRGQGSNSPLHF